Below are 15 T cell receptor beta chains sequenced from a single sample in a study of T cells after yellow fever vaccination. TCRdb recomputed calls from the 5' RACE reads with MiXCR, one row per CDR3 protein. The table shows about 170,000 distinct CDR3 sequences, with approximately 6.2% occurring only once. This sample comprised CD4+ T cells sorted from PBMCs, obtained on the day of the first yellow fever vaccination. These receptors all stem from a man in his late teens or twenties who received the YFV17D yellow fever vaccine.

This rearrangement joins TRBV18 to TRBJ2-3, with D uncertain. The CDR3 has 14 residues. V lost 4 bases, J lost 2 bases, and 10 bases lay in between. Per the germline V gene, CDR1 is KGHSH and CDR2 is LQKENI. CDR3 residues: CASSLHMDTDTQYF. The CDR3 DNA sequence: TGTGCCAGCTCACTCCATATGGACACAGATACGCAGTATTTT.

The count of this clonotype is one. This could be a read error, since a much larger clone is one nucleotide away. V usage is TRBV6-4 and J usage is TRBJ2-1, with D possibly TRBD2 on 6 matching bases. Trimming took off 2 bases at V and 8 bases at J, with 13 bases between the two ends. CDR1 is MRHNA, CDR2 SNTAGT, per germline. There are 14 residues in the CDR3. Here the CDR3 DNA reads TGTGCCAGCAGTGACCTGTCGACTAGTTATGAGCAGTTCTTC. Protein sequence: CASSDLSTSYEQFF.

At least ten counts were recorded for this clonotype. The V and J genes are TRBV10-3 and TRBJ2-2; D is unresolved. The CDR3 extends over 12 amino acids. The germline CDR1 and CDR2 sequences are ENHRY and SYGVKD. Trimming removed 0 bases at V and 6 bases at J, with 2 bases between. In nucleotides, the CDR3 is TGTGCCATCAGTGAGTCTTCCGGGGAGCTGTTTTTT. Translated: CAISESSGELFF.

This clonotype was counted a few times. Written as DNA, the CDR3 is TGCAGTGCCCCAGGGACTAGCGGACTTCGGGATACGCAGTATTTT. As protein: CSAPGTSGLRDTQYF. The chain uses TRBV20-1 and TRBJ2-3, with 11 positions matching TRBD2. Trimming took 6 bases from V and 6 from J; bases not matched to a gene: 11. This CDR3 spans 15 amino acids. The germline gives CDR1 DFQATT, CDR2 SNEGSKA (reference sequence).

This clonotype came up a few times. CDR3 DNA: TGCAGCACCCCTAGCGGGGGGCTCCAAGAGACCCAGTACTTC. Translating it yields CSTPSGGLQETQYF. J is TRBJ2-5 and V is TRBV29-1; TRBD2 matches at 11 bases. Germline V gene data show CDR1 as SQVTM and CDR2 as ANQGSEA. This CDR3 is 14 amino acids long. J gave up 1 base and V 8 bases, and 6 bases lay outside the gene matches.

This clonotype was seen ten or more times. This rearrangement joins TRBV19 to TRBJ1-1, with TRBD1 matching 7 bases. The ends lost 9 bases at V and 3 bases at J; junction bases unmatched: 4. There are 12 residues in the CDR3. Germline V CDR1 and CDR2: LNHDA, SQIVND (reference sequence). For the CDR3, the DNA is TGTGCCAGCAGGGGGTACGACACTGAAGCTTTCTTT. Translated: CASRGYDTEAFF. Supplemented by reference TRBV19 and TRBJ1-1, the full variable domain reads DGGITQSPKYLFRKEGQNVTLSCEQNLNHDAMYWYRQDPGQGLRLIYYSQIVNDFQKGDIAEGYSVSREKKESFPLTVTSAQKNPTAFYLCASRGYDTEAFFGQGTRLTVV.

The gene calls are TRBV20-1 and TRBJ1-1; 7 positions match TRBD1. V lost 4 bases, J lost 11 bases, and 7 bases stayed unmatched. CDR1 and CDR2 (germline): DFQATT, SNEGSKA (reference sequence). This CDR3 has 11 amino acids. In nucleotides, the CDR3 is TGCAGTGCTACTCCGGGGACAGCGGCTTTCTTT. Protein: CSATPGTAAFF.

This clonotype was counted at least ten times. V is TRBV12-3 or TRBV12-4 and J is TRBJ2-3, with 13 positions matching TRBD2. The CDR3 has 15 residues. J gave up 6 bases and V 6 bases, and 6 bases lay outside the gene matches. CDR3 protein: CASSWGLAGSDTQYF. The DNA of the CDR3 is TGTGCCAGCAGCTGGGGACTAGCGGGGTCTGATACGCAGTATTTT.

This clonotype has at least ten counts. The chain couples TRBV6-5 to TRBJ2-3; the match to TRBD2 covers 8 bases. The CDR3 has 17 amino acids. The J segment lost 6 bases and the V segment lost 4 bases, leaving 15 bases of the junction unmatched. Germline V gives CDR1 MNHEY, CDR2 SVGAGI. The DNA for the CDR3 is TGTGCCAGCAGTTTCCGGATACTAGCGGCAAAATCGGATACGCAGTATTTT. The encoded protein is CASSFRILAAKSDTQYF.

This clonotype was detected many times. The chain carries TRBV5-4 and TRBJ2-2, with 11 positions matching TRBD1. The CDR3 is made up of 15 amino acids. Per the germline V gene, CDR1 is SGHNT and CDR2 is YYREEE (reference sequence). Germline trimming cut 4 bases from V and 5 bases from J; bases unmatched to any gene: 4. The DNA for the CDR3 is TGTGCCAGCAGCCCCGGGACAGGGGGAACCGGGGAGCTGTTTTTT. Encoded protein: CASSPGTGGTGELFF.

This clonotype appeared many times. The chain has TRBV5-1 and TRBJ2-1; 8 bases are a match to TRBD2. This CDR3 region has 17 residues. Germline V gene data show CDR1 as SGHRS and CDR2 as YFSETQ. With 0 bases clipped from V and 8 bases from J, the junction kept 13 bases outside the gene matches. CDR3 region: CASSLVLAGGQWDEQFF. In DNA form, the CDR3 reads TGCGCCAGCAGCTTGGTACTGGCGGGGGGCCAGTGGGATGAGCAGTTCTTC.

This clonotype was detected many times. This chain joins TRBV20-1 and TRBJ2-1; D gene ambiguous. The germline V gene encodes CDR1 DFQATT and CDR2 SNEGSKA (reference sequence). The CDR3 consists of 14 residues. The V end lost 5 bases, the J end lost 3 bases, and 14 bases lay between the germline ends. The CDR3 DNA reads as TGCAGTGCTGCACGAAGTGGTTTCTACAATGAGCAGTTCTTC. Encoded protein: CSAARSGFYNEQFF.

The V and J genes are TRBV7-9 and TRBJ2-5; tentatively, D is TRBD1 (6 bases). This CDR3 is 14 amino acids long. Trimming pared 5 bases from V and 4 bases from J, leaving 14 bases between. Germline lookup yields CDR1 SEHNR and CDR2 FQNEAQ (reference sequence). The CDR3, as DNA: TGTGCCAGCAGCCATGGACAGCCCCCAGAGACCCAGTACTTC. It encodes CASSHGQPPETQYF.

This clonotype came up a few times. The rearrangement links TRBV5-1 to TRBJ1-2; tentative D call: TRBD1 (5 bases). The V and J ends lost 3 bases and 2 bases respectively, with 8 bases between them. The germline gives CDR1 SGHRS, CDR2 YFSETQ. The CDR3 sequence is 13 residues long. CDR3 nucleotide sequence: TGCGCCAGCAGCTCGACAGAGAACTATGGCTACACCTTC. The encoded protein is CASSSTENYGYTF. The variable domain in full, completed from reference TRBV5-1 and TRBJ1-2, reads KAGVTQTPRYLIKTRGQQVTLSCSPISGHRSVSWYQQTPGQGLQFLFEYFSETQRNKGNFPGRFSGRQFSNSRSEMNVSTLELGDSALYLCASSSTENYGYTFGSGTRLTVV.

This clonotype was counted at least ten times. The V gene is TRBV5-1, the J gene TRBJ2-1; 12 bases are shared with TRBD1. The CDR3 has 14 amino acids. V was pared by 3 bases and J by 8 bases, with 3 bases of the junction left unmatched. Germline values: CDR1 SGHRS, CDR2 YFSETQ. For the CDR3, the DNA is TGCGCCAGCAGCTACGGGACAGGGGGCGATGAGCAGTTCTTC. Translation: CASSYGTGGDEQFF.